This T cell receptor beta chain stems from a study of shared clonotypes between healthy human individuals. The protocol was immunoSEQ multiplex PCR, while the TCRdb copy is restricted to in-frame clones and leaves out a portion. This sample has about 2 million clones; about 94% occur once, and the top ten carry more than 0.9%. The CDR3 runs to 17 residues. Germline V gives CDR1 MNHEY, CDR2 SMNVEV (reference sequence). Trimming took off 2 bases at V and 0 bases at J, with 16 bases between the two ends. Cells designated naive CD8 were CD45RO-negative and were positively selected for CCR7, with terminally differentiated effector memory CD45RA+ cells excluded.

The specimen sequenced was naive CD8+ T cells sorted from blood. This sequence originates from a man younger than 35 in good health. V gene TRBV27 combines with J gene TRBJ1-1; D is perhaps TRBD1 (6 bases). CDR3 sequence reads: CASSLGTKPAMNTEAFF. CDR3 nucleotides: TGTGCCAGCAGTTTAGGGACAAAACCGGCCATGAACACTGAAGCTTTCTTT.